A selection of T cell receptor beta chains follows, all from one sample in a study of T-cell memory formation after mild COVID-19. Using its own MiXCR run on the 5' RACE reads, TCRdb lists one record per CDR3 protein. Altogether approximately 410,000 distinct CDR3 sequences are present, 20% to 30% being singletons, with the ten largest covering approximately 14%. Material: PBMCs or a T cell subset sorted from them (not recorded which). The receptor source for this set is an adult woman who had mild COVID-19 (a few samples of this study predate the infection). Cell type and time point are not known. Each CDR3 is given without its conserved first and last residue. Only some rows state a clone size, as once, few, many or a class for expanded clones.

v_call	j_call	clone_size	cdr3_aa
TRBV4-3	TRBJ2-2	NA	ASSRKERPNTGELF
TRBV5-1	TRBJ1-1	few	ASSSERGVTEAF
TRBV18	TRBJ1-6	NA	ASSPPMGQGSSPLH
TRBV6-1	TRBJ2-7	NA	ASAPTGTSSEQD
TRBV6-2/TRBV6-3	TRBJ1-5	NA	ASSYRQGQGGSQPQH
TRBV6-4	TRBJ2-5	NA	ASSDSPSEMATQY
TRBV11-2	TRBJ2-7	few	ASSPRLAVTGEQY
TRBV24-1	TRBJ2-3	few	ATSDTGTIFGTQITDTQY
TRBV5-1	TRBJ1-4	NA	ASSLAAGRVEKLF
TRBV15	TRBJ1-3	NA	ATSPWGGSSGNTIY
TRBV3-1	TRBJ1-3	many	ASSQDGSSGNTIY
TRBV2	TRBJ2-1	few	ASRERGGSYNEQF
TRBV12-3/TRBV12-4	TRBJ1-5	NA	ASSGQGAASNQPQH
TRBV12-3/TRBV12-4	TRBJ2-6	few	ASSRVRDSGANVLT